Reported below is one T cell receptor (beta chain). In this sample, this clone turned up once. Its recognized antigen is unknown. Base-call qualities are not available, and no considerably larger clone is one nucleotide away. Survey-level sequencing on the immunoSEQ platform was used to profile the TCR beta chain repertoires. In the source study's methods: Repertoire diversity was quantified as the inverse Simpson index, and CDR3 amino acid length spectratypes and V-J pairing frequencies were compared. TCR beta CDR3 sequences were matched against VDJdb to annotate clonotypes specific to SARS-CoV-2, CMV, influenza A and EBV. This is the immuneACCESS table as TCRdb keeps it, with only in-frame sequences that have V and J called. A part of the clones is gone; compared with another copy, unresolved V genes explain less than half, and the rest is unexplained. The V and J calls and clone size were taken over from that table, and D and trimming were inferred from the DNA. The sample table lists under 90,000 clones, 90% to 95% of them with a count of one. Around 4.6% of the sample lies in the top ten.

PBMCs were isolated from peripheral blood, and genomic DNA from unsorted PBMCs was used for TCR beta sequencing. This sample is part of a study (dated by TCRdb to 2022 to 2024). Study-wide conclusions, independent of this receptor: Further investigation, including longitudinal sampling and assessment of a control group, is stated by the authors to be required.

From the cysteine through the phenylalanine, the CDR3 covers 15 amino acids. The kept DNA is CDR3 alone, 45 bases in frame from the first base. CDR1 and CDR2 were assigned from the germline V gene as MNHEY and SVGAGI. Trimming at the junction amounts to 0 bases on V and 0 bases on J, and the germline ends lie 9 bases apart. The specimen was PBMCs. In this chain, TRBV6-5 is recombined with TRBJ2-7, with a tentative D gene TRBD1 over 6 matching bases. The origin of this receptor is a middle-aged man with rheumatoid arthritis. The DNA sequence follows: TGTGCCAGCAGTTACTCGAGGGACACCTCCTACGAGCAGTACTTC. Translated, this gives CASSYSRDTSYEQYF.